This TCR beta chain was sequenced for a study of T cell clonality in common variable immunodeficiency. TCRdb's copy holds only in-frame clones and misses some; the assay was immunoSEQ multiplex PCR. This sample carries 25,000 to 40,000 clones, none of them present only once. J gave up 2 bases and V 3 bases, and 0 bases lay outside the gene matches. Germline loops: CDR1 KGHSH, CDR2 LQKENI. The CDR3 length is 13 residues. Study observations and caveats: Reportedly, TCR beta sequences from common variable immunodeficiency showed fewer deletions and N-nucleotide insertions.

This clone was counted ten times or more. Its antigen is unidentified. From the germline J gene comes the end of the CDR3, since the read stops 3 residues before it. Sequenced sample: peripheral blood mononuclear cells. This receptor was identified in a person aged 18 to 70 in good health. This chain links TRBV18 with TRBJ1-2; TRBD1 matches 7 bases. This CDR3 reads CASSPTGNYGYTF. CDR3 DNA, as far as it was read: TGTGCCAGCTCACCGACAGGGAACTATGGC.